The source of this T cell receptor (beta chain) is a study of T cells after yellow fever vaccination (dated by TCRdb to between 2017 and 2020). Study-wide context: The SMART-Seq v4 Ultra Low Input RNA kit was used to prepare libraries from fractions with low cell numbers. To follow T-cell clones before and after both primary and booster YFV17D yellow fever vaccination, bulk TCR alpha and beta repertoires underwent longitudinal sequencing. The cohort comprised two healthy male donors, one aged 18 to 30 and one aged 30 to 40 years. Blood samples were taken at several timepoints before and after primary and secondary immunization, and bulk PBMC replicates and cell subsets were isolated. Beyond this particular receptor, the publication reports: FACS-sorted repertoires could contain abundant contaminating clonotypes from the bulk population, so computational filtering was required. Only two donors were included in the study, so the extent to which the findings can be generalized is limited. Compared with the primary T-cell response, the secondary T-cell response was weaker but faster, peaking on day 5 rather than day 15. After the booster, most of the clones that had expanded following primary vaccination were detected again (almost 98% of CD4 and 88% of CD8), which suggests that memory was broadly maintained. A small fraction of clonotypes appeared in both the CD4 and CD8 compartments, likely as a result of convergent recombination.

CDR1 and CDR2 (LGHDT, YNNKEL) derive from the germline V gene (reference sequence). The CDR3 covers 17 residues, taking in both the cysteine and the phenylalanine. Just CDR3 DNA is preserved here, 51 bases in frame from base 1. The germline ends are 14 bases apart after V is trimmed by 0 bases and J by 0 bases. TCR cDNA was synthesized by 5'RACE template switching, which introduced a universal primer site and unique molecular identifiers. Priming for cDNA synthesis came from both the TCR alpha and TCR beta constant segments. Library amplification involved two PCR steps, and the second step added sample barcodes and sequencing adapters. Sequencing of the libraries was done on either Illumina HiSeq 2500 (2x100 bp) or NovaSeq (2x150 bp). Concerning the study's data processing: Reads were demultiplexed and collapsed into UMI consensus sequences with MIGEC, and V(D)J alignment was performed with MiXCR. Vaccine-responding clonotypes were defined with edgeR using replicate PBMC samples, requiring FDR below 0.01 and a log2 fold change above 5 up to day 15. Bulk clonotypes were assigned CD4 or CD8 identity according to which sequenced CD4 or CD8 repertoire held them at higher abundance. TCRdb reworked the public reads: Q25 trimming with fastp, MiXCR clone assembly, productive beta chains retained. For every CDR3 protein sequence, its rows merge into one entry that carries the most common genes and DNA. What appears here as the V and J calls and clone size reflects TCRdb's work, not the paper's. The sample table holds about 350,000 distinct CDR3 sequences, of which less than 9.5% were seen once. Around 17% of the sample goes to the ten largest clones.

Turning to this clonotype: No cognate antigen has been identified for it. No much larger clone exists at a distance of one base, and base qualities are not known.

The label giving this sample's treatment or condition can be read as: live attenuated yellow fever vaccine strain. Two biological replicates of bulk PBMCs were collected at each blood-draw timepoint. PBMCs were isolated from peripheral blood using a standard Ficoll-Paque protocol. RNA was extracted with TriZol from bulk PBMCs, CD4 and CD8 fractions, and dextramer-positive and dextramer-negative fractions. This clonotype was obtained from a young man who received the YFV17D yellow fever vaccine. Rearrangement joined TRBV3-1 to TRBJ2-5; the D gene cannot be resolved reliably. Sample: PBMCs, taken around 45 days after the first yellow fever vaccination. This receptor carries the CDR3 CASSQDRVAPHQETQYF. The nucleotide sequence is TGTGCCAGCAGCCAAGATCGGGTAGCTCCTCACCAAGAGACCCAGTACTTC.